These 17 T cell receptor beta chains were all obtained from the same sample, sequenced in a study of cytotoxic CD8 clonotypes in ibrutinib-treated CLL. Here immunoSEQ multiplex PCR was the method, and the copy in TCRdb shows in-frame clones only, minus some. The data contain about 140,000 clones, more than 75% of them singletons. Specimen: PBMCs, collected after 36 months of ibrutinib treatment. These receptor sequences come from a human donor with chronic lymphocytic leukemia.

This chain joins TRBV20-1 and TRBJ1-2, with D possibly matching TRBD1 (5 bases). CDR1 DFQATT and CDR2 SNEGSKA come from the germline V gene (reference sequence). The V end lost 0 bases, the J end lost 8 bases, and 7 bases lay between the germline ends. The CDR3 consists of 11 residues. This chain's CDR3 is CSARDRGGYTF. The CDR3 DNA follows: TGCAGTGCTAGAGATAGGGGCGGCTACACCTTC.

The CDR3 DNA is TGTGCCATCGGGCTGGACCTCTACGAGCAGTACTTC. This gives the protein CAIGLDLYEQYF. This chain joins TRBV10-3 and TRBJ2-7; D ambiguous. The CDR3 has 12 amino acids. CDR1 and CDR2 from the germline V gene are ENHRY and SYGVKD. Trimming removed 8 bases from V and 3 bases from J, with 11 bases in between.

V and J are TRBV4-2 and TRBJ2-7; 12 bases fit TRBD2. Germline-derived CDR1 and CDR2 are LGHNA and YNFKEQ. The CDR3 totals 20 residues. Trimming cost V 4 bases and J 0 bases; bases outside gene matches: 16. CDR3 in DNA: TGTGCCAGCAGCCTCATCTCGAAAGAACTAGCGGGAGGATACTCCTACGAGCAGTACTTC. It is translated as CASSLISKELAGGYSYEQYF.

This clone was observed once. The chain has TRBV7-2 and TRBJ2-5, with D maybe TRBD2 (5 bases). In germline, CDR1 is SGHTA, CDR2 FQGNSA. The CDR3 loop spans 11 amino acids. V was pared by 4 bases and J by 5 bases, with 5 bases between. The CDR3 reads CASSSGETQYF. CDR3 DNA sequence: TGTGCCAGCAGCTCGGGGGAGACCCAGTACTTC.

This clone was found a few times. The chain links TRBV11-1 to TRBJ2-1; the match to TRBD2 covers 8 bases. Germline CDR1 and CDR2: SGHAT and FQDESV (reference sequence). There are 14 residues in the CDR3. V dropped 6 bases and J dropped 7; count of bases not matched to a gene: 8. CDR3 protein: CASRTGGPWNEQFF. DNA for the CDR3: TGTGCCAGCAGGACGGGAGGGCCTTGGAATGAGCAGTTCTTC. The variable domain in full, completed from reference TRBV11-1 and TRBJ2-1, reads EAEVAQSPRYKITEKSQAVAFWCDPISGHATLYWYRQILGQGPELLVQFQDESVVDDSQLPKDRFSAERLKGVDSTLKIQPAELGDSAMYLCASRTGGPWNEQFFGPGTRLTVL.

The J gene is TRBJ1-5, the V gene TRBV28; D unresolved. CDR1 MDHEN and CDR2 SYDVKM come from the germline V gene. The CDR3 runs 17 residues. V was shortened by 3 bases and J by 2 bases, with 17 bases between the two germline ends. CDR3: CASSFVPFYRGNQPQHF. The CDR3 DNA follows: TGTGCCAGCAGTTTTGTTCCCTTTTACCGCGGCAATCAGCCCCAGCATTTT.

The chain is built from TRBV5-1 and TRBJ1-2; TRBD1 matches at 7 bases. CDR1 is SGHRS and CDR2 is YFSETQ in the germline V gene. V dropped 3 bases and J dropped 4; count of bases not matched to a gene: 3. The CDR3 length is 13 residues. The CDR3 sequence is CASSSTGAYGYTF. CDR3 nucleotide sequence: TGCGCCAGCAGCTCCACAGGGGCCTATGGCTACACCTTC.

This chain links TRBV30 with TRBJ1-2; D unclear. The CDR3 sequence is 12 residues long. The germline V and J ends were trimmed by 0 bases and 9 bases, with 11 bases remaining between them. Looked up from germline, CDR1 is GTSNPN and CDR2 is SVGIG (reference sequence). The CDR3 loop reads CAWSVGGRRYTF. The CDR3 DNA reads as TGTGCCTGGAGTGTAGGCGGTCGACGCTACACCTTC. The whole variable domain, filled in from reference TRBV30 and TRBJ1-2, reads SQTIHQWPATLVQPVGSPLSLECTVEGTSNPNLYWYRQAAGRGLQLLFYSVGIGQISSEVPQNLSASRPQDRQFILSSKKLLLSDSGFYLCAWSVGGRRYTFGSGTRLTVV.

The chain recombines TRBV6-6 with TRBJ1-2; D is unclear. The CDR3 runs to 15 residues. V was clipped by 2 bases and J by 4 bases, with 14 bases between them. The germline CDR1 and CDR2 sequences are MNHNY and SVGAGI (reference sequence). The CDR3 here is CASSYPIETRYGYTF. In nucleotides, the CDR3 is TGTGCCAGCAGTTACCCCATCGAGACGCGCTATGGCTACACCTTC.

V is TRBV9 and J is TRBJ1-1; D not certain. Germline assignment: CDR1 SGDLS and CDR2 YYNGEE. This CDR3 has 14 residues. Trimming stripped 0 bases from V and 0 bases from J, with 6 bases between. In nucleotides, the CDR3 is TGTGCCAGCAGCGTAGTCCGTGTGAACACTGAAGCTTTCTTT. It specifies CASSVVRVNTEAFF.

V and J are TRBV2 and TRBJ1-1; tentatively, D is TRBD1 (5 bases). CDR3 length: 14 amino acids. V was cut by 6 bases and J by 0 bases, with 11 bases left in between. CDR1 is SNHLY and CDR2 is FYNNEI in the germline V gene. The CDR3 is CASSWGDMNTEAFF. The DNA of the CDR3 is TGTGCCAGCAGCTGGGGGGATATGAACACTGAAGCTTTCTTT. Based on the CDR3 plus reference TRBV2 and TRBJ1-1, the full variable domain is EPEVTQTPSHQVTQMGQEVILRCVPISNHLYFYWYRQILGQKVEFLVSFYNNEISEKSEIFDDQFSVERPDGSNFTLKIRSTKLEDSAMYFCASSWGDMNTEAFFGQGTRLTVV.

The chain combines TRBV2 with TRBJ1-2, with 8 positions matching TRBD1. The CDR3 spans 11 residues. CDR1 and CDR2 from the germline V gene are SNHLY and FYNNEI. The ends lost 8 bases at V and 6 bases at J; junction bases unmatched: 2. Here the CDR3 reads CASRDRHGYTF. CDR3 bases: TGTGCCAGCCGGGACAGGCATGGCTACACCTTC.

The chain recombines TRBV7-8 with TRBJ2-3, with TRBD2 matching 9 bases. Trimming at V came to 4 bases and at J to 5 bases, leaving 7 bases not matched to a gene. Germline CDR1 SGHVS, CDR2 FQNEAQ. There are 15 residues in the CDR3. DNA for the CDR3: TGTGCCAGCAGCTCCCACGGCGGGGGGGGAGATACGCAGTATTTT. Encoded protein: CASSSHGGGGDTQYF. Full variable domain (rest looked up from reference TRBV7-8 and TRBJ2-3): GAGVSQSPRYKVAKRGQDVALRCDPISGHVSLFWYQQALGQGPEFLTYFQNEAQLDKSGLPSDRFFAERPEGSVSTLKIQRTQQEDSAVYLCASSSHGGGGDTQYFGPGTRLTVL.

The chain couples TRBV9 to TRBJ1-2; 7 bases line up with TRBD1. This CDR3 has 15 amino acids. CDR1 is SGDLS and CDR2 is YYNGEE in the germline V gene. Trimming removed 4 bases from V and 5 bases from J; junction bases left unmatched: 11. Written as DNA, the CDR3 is TGTGCCAGCAGCCCAGGGGACAGTCCGGCGTATGGCTACACCTTC. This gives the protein CASSPGDSPAYGYTF.

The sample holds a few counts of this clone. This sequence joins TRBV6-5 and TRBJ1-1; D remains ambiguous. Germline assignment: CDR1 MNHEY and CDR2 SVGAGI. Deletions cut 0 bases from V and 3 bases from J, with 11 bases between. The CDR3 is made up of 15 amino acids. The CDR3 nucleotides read TGTGCCAGCAGTTACTCGCCCTCACCCCACACTGAAGCTTTCTTT. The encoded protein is CASSYSPSPHTEAFF.

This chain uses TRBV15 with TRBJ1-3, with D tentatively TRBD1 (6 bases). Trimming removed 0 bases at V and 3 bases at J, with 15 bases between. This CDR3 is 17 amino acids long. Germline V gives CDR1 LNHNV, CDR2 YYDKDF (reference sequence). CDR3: CATSRDRDRTLGNTIYF. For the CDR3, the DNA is TGTGCCACCAGCAGAGATCGAGACAGGACGCTTGGAAACACCATATATTTT.

The CDR3 region is CASRRGGTTYEQYF. CDR3 in DNA: TGCGCCTCCCGCAGGGGGGGGACGACCTACGAGCAGTACTTC. This chain joins TRBV5-1 and TRBJ2-7; D is tentatively TRBD1 or TRBD2 (7 bases each). The germline V gene encodes CDR1 SGHRS and CDR2 YFSETQ. The CDR3 length is 14 residues. The V end was cut by 10 bases, the J end by 2 bases, with 19 bases between.